This paragraph reports one TCR beta chain. The CDR3 length is 13 residues. Germline values: CDR1 SGHDT, CDR2 YYEEEE. The V segment lost 1 base and the J segment 7 bases; nucleotides outside the gene matches: 1. This entry comes from a study of cytomegalovirus exposure and HLA in healthy donors. PCR amplification relied on 60 Vbeta primers (plus 13 Jbeta primers). Assay: immunoSEQ multiplex PCR; the TCRdb copy retains only in-frame clones and omits some. The table shows fewer than 200,000 clones, with over 70% occurring only once. This receptor was obtained from a woman in her twenties or thirties in good health and CMV-seronegative. The V and J genes are TRBV5-6 and TRBJ2-2; 7 bases match TRBD1. Input material: PBMCs. CDR3 amino acids: CASSLRDSGELFF. The DNA of the CDR3 is TGTGCCAGCAGCTTGCGGGACAGCGGGGAGCTGTTTTTT.